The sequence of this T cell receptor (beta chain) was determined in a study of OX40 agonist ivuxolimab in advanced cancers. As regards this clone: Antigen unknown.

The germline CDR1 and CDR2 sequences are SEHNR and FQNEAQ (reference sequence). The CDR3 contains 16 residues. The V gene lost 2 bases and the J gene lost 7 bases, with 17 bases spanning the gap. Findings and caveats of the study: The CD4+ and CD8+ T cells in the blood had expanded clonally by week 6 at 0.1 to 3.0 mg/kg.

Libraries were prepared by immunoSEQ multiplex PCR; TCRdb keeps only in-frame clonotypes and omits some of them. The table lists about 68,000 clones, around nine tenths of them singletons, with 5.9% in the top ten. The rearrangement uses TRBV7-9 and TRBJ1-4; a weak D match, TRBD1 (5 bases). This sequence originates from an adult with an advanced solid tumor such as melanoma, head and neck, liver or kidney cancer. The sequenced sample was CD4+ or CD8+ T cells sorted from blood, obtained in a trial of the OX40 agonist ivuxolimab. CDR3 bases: TGTGCCAGCAGCTTAATGGATGACAGAGAGCTTGAAAAACTGTTTTTT. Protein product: CASSLMDDRELEKLFF.